This T cell receptor beta chain came from a study of T cell changes during pregnancy in multiple sclerosis. Repertoires were generated with immunoSEQ multiplex PCR, while TCRdb's copy carries only in-frame clones and drops some. The table records about 70,000 clones, 80% to 95% of them present only once. This clonotype was sampled from a female donor with multiple sclerosis, enrolled in a pregnancy study. The sequencing here drew on peripheral blood, taken in the first trimester of pregnancy.

The chain's CDR3 is CASSPGLAGIRQYF. Written as DNA, the CDR3 is TGTGCCAGCAGCCCTGGACTAGCGGGGATTAGGCAGTACTTC. This chain joins TRBV28 and TRBJ2-7, with 12 bases identical to TRBD2. Germline V gene lookup returns CDR1 MDHEN and CDR2 SYDVKM. With 6 bases clipped from V and 9 bases from J, the junction kept 9 bases outside the gene matches. CDR3 size: 14 residues.